This TCR beta chain emerged from a study of blood T cell repertoires in COVID-19. This CDR3 has 13 amino acids. In germline, CDR1 is KGHSH, CDR2 LQKENI. Trimming removed 0 bases at V and 1 base at J, with 3 bases between. A word on this clone: The sample carries other DNA sequences with the same CDR3.

Profiled with immunoSEQ multiplex PCR; TCRdb holds only in-frame clones, not every one. The sample has some 170,000 clones; over 60% are singletons. Sequenced material: peripheral blood. The source of this sequence is a man in his fifties or sixties with acute or convalescent COVID-19. The V call is TRBV18, the J call TRBJ1-1; D gene uncertain. The CDR3 DNA sequence: TGTGCCAGCTCACCACCCCGGAACACTGAAGCTTTCTTT. Translating gives CASSPPRNTEAFF. Supplemented by reference TRBV18 and TRBJ1-1, the full variable domain reads NAGVMQNPRHLVRRRGQEARLRCSPMKGHSHVYWYRQLPEEGLKFMVYLQKENIIDESGMPKERFSAEFPKEGPSILRIQQVVRGDSAAYFCASSPPRNTEAFFGQGTRLTVV.